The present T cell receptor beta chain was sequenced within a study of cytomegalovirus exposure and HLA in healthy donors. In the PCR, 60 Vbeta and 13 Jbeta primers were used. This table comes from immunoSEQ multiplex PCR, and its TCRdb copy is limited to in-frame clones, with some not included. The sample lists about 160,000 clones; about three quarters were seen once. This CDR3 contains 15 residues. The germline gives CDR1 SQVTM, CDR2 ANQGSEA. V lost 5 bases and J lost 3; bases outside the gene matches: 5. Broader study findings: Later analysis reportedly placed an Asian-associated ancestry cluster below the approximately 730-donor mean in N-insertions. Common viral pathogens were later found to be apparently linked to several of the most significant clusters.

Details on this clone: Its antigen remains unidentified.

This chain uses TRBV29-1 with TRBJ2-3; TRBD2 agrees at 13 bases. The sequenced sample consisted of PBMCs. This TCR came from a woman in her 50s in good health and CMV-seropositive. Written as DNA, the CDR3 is TGCAGCGTTCCCGGGACTAGCGGGACTACAGATACGCAGTATTTT. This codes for CSVPGTSGTTDTQYF.